The entry below describes one TCR beta chain. This specimen belongs to a study of T cell changes during pregnancy in multiple sclerosis. This table comes from immunoSEQ multiplex PCR, and its TCRdb copy is limited to in-frame clones, with some not included. Of 85,000 to 90,000 clones listed, 94% are singletons. The material sequenced was peripheral blood, taken after pregnancy. The receptor was derived from a female donor in good health, enrolled as a control in a pregnancy study.

The CDR3 region has the DNA TGTGCCAGCAGCCCCCCCCTAGCCCCCCATGAGCAGTTCTTC. Protein sequence: CASSPPLAPHEQFF. V gene TRBV5-4 combines with J gene TRBJ2-1; D is possibly TRBD2 (5 bases). Trimming pared 4 bases from V and 8 bases from J, leaving 16 bases between. Per the germline V gene, CDR1 is SGHNT and CDR2 is YYREEE (reference sequence). CDR3 length: 14 residues. The complete variable domain, with remaining parts taken from reference TRBV5-4 and TRBJ2-1, reads ETGVTQSPTHLIKTRGQQVTLRCSSQSGHNTVSWYQQALGQGPQFIFQYYREEENGRGNFPPRFSGLQFPNYSSELNVNALELDDSALYLCASSPPLAPHEQFFGPGTRLTVL.